One and the same sample provided the 2 T cell receptor beta chains below, sequenced in a study of beta chain features in type 1 diabetes. The investigators reverse transcribed all of the isolated RNA, so they sequenced expressed TCRB transcripts. Assay: immunoSEQ multiplex PCR; the TCRdb copy retains only in-frame clones and omits some. The table includes 240,000 or so clones, about 70% detected once. The material sequenced was naive CD4+ T cells from blood. The source of these receptors is a man aged 25 to 40 in good health.

The chain carries TRBV19 and TRBJ2-4, with D tentatively TRBD1 (5 bases). CDR1 and CDR2 (germline): LNHDA, SQIVND (reference sequence). The V and J ends lost 6 bases and 0 bases respectively, with 9 bases between them. The CDR3 length is 14 residues. The CDR3 coding sequence is TGTGCCAGTAGGAGCAGGGTAGCCAAAAACATTCAGTACTTC. Translating gives CASRSRVAKNIQYF. Drawing the rest from reference TRBV19 and TRBJ2-4, the complete variable domain is DGGITQSPKYLFRKEGQNVTLSCEQNLNHDAMYWYRQDPGQGLRLIYYSQIVNDFQKGDIAEGYSVSREKKESFPLTVTSAQKNPTAFYLCASRSRVAKNIQYFGAGTRLSVL.

The chain couples TRBV5-1 to TRBJ2-3, with D possibly called TRBD1 or TRBD2 (6 bases each). With 4 bases removed from V and 4 bases from J, the gap between germline ends came to 19 bases. The CDR3 is 16 amino acids. CDR1 and CDR2 from the germline V gene are SGHRS and YFSETQ. CDR3 loop: CASSPGALPGADTQYF. Here the CDR3 DNA reads TGCGCCAGCAGCCCGGGGGCCCTCCCCGGCGCAGATACGCAGTATTTT.